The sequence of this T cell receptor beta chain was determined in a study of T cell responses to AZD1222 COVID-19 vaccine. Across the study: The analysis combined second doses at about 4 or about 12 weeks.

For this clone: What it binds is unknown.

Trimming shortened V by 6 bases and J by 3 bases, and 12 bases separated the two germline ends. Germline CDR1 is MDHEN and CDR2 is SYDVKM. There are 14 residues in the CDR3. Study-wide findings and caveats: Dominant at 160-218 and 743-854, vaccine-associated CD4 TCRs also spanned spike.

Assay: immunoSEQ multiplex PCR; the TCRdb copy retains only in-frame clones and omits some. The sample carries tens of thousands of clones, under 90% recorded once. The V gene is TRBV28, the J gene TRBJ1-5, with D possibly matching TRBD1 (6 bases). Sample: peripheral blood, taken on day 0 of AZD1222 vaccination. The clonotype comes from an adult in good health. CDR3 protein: CASRPGQINQPQHF. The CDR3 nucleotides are TGTGCCAGCAGACCGGGACAAATCAATCAGCCCCAGCATTTT.